These 8 T cell receptor beta chains were all obtained from the same sample, sequenced in a study of T cell changes during pregnancy in multiple sclerosis (dated by TCRdb to about 2019). Library generation was performed with the immunoSEQ multiplex PCR assay. What TCRdb holds here is the immuneACCESS table cut down to in-frame rearrangements. Part of the clones is not present; checked against another copy, under half of the missing clones reflect an unresolved V gene, and the others are unexplained. The sample table contains approximately 70,000 clones; only one count was recorded for 90% to 95% of them. The ten most abundant clones make up more than 1.1% of the sample. The sequenced sample was peripheral blood, obtained after pregnancy. The receptors originated from a female donor with multiple sclerosis, enrolled in a pregnancy study.

The chain joins TRBV7-2 to TRBJ1-2, with 11 bases fitting TRBD1. The CDR3 runs 17 residues. After removal of 1 base from V and 5 bases from J, the junction contained 9 bases not matched to a gene. CDR1 is SGHTA and CDR2 is FQGNSA in the germline V gene. The CDR3 here is CASSLGGQGAVLYGYTF. In DNA, the CDR3 is TGTGCCAGCAGCTTAGGCGGACAGGGGGCTGTATTGTATGGCTACACCTTC.

The chain joins TRBV9 to TRBJ1-2; 11 nucleotides match TRBD1. This CDR3 is 18 amino acids long. The germline gives CDR1 SGDLS, CDR2 YYNGEE. Trimming took 3 bases from V and 2 from J; bases not matched to a gene: 12. The CDR3 DNA follows: TGTGCCAGCAGCGAGGGACAGGGGGAAGTTCTTGTGAACTATGGCTACACCTTC. Its translation is CASSEGQGEVLVNYGYTF.

V is TRBV5-1 and J is TRBJ2-1, with D perhaps matching TRBD2 (6 bases). The CDR3 has 13 amino acids. CDR1 is SGHRS, CDR2 YFSETQ, per germline. Trimming pared 6 bases from V and 7 bases from J, leaving 14 bases between. The CDR3 sequence: CASMSSGRNEQFF. CDR3 sequence (DNA): TGCGCCAGCATGAGTAGCGGACGGAATGAGCAGTTCTTC.

This clone was seen a handful of times. This chain links TRBV7-9 with TRBJ2-7, with unresolved D. This CDR3 has 14 residues. CDR1 is SEHNR, CDR2 FQNEAQ, per germline (reference sequence). V dropped 3 bases and J dropped 2 bases, with 11 bases sitting between them. CDR3 in DNA: TGTGCCAGCAGCTTCCCCAACAGTGCCTACGAGCAGTACTTC. Translating it yields CASSFPNSAYEQYF.

This chain connects TRBV10-3 to TRBJ2-1, with 11 bases aligning to TRBD1. CDR1 ENHRY and CDR2 SYGVKD come from the germline V gene. V shed 5 bases, J shed 6 bases, and the junction held 9 bases outside the gene matches. The CDR3 spans 16 residues. Here the CDR3 reads CAISKEGQGGGNEQFF. In nucleotides, the CDR3 is TGTGCCATCAGTAAAGAGGGACAGGGGGGAGGCAATGAGCAGTTCTTC.

The V call is TRBV27, the J call TRBJ2-1; D is unclear. V lost 3 bases, J lost 7 bases, and 16 bases lay in between. Germline V gives CDR1 MNHEY, CDR2 SMNVEV (reference sequence). This CDR3 contains 15 residues. The CDR3 DNA sequence: TGTGCCAGCAGTTTCTCCTATTCCCTCCTGAATGAGCAGTTCTTC. Protein product: CASSFSYSLLNEQFF.

The V and J genes are TRBV11-3 and TRBJ2-5; D call uncertain. The CDR3 covers 13 residues. The germline V gene has CDR1 SGHNT and CDR2 YENEEA. V was pared by 3 bases and J by 4 bases, with 9 bases between. The CDR3 spells CASSFSLSETQYF. CDR3 DNA sequence: TGTGCCAGCAGCTTCTCTTTGTCAGAGACCCAGTACTTC.

DNA for the CDR3: TGTGCCAGCAGCCCGTTTTCCAGCGGGGCCTACAATGAGCAGTTCTTC. Translation: CASSPFSSGAYNEQFF. The chain is built from TRBV7-3 and TRBJ2-1; TRBD2 aligns across 7 bases. CDR1 is SGHTA and CDR2 is FQGTGA in the germline V gene. The CDR3 is made up of 16 amino acids. V was pared by 5 bases and J by 2 bases, with 9 bases of the junction left unmatched.